This TCR beta chain was observed in a study of CD8+CD57+ T cells in acquired aplastic anemia. Study-level results: Patients and controls were not found to differ significantly in CD8+ Simpson's diversity. Common to patients and controls were about 31 CD8+ CDR3 sequences.

The sequenced patients had an expansion of CD8+CD57+ cells seen by flow cytometry. Every patient was diagnosed with severe acquired aplastic anemia. TCR beta VDJ and CDR3 profiling used genomic DNA as template. TCRdb reprocessed the reads via MiXCR and lists one record per CDR3 protein. The table records more than 200,000 distinct CDR3 sequences, over 40% of them present only once. This clonotype occurred many times. Antigen: not known. Sequenced: sorted CD4+, CD8+, or CD8+CD57+ T cells (not recorded which) from PBMCs. This receptor was taken from a human donor with aplastic anemia.

The CDR3: CASSLARWGGRQETQYF. The CDR3 coding sequence is TGTGCCAGCAGCTTAGCGCGTTGGGGAGGAAGGCAAGAGACCCAGTACTTC. The chain combines TRBV7-9 with TRBJ2-5; D possibly corresponds to TRBD2 (6 bases). V was clipped by 0 bases and J by 2 bases, with 16 bases between them. Germline loops: CDR1 SEHNR, CDR2 FQNEAQ (reference sequence). CDR3 size: 17 residues. Full variable domain (rest looked up from reference TRBV7-9 and TRBJ2-5): DTGVSQNPRHKITKRGQNVTFRCDPISEHNRLYWYRQTLGQGPEFLTYFQNEAQLEKSRLLSDRFSAERPKGSFSTLEIQRTEQGDSAMYLCASSLARWGGRQETQYFGPGTRLLVL.